A single sample is the source of the 9 T cell receptor beta chains below, sequenced in a study of blood T cells in healthy people across ages. It was with a sample-barcoded 5' primer and a J-beta primer mix that a second PCR of about 7 to 12 cycles was run. TCRdb itself ran the 5' RACE reads through MiXCR, one entry per CDR3 protein. The sample holds about 1.6 million distinct CDR3 sequences, roughly 32% seen once. Sequenced: blood. The receptors originated from a woman aged 25 to 39 in good health.

The chain is built from TRBV9 and TRBJ2-3, with D possibly matching TRBD2 (5 bases). V dropped 0 bases and J dropped 0 bases, with 11 bases sitting between them. The CDR3 has 16 residues. CDR1 and CDR2 (germline): SGDLS, YYNGEE. CDR3 loop: CASSVDRGSSTDTQYF. In nucleotides, the CDR3 is TGTGCCAGCAGCGTAGACCGGGGATCTAGCACAGATACGCAGTATTTT.

As for this clonotype: A junction end diverges from the germline sequence, so it may reflect a read error. The chain has TRBV7-6 and TRBJ2-5, with TRBD1 matching 10 bases. CDR3 length equals 17 residues. Germline V gives CDR1 SGHVS, CDR2 FNYEAQ. The CDR3: CASNLASDRGIWETQYF. The CDR3 region has the DNA TGTGCCAGCAACTTAGCGTCGGACAGGGGGATTTGGGAGACCCAGTACTTC.

The CDR3 protein is CASSFVLLQPDTQYF. The CDR3 nucleotides read TGTGCCAGCAGCTTCGTACTACTCCAACCAGATACGCAGTATTTT. This chain connects TRBV5-8 to TRBJ2-3; D is uncertain. Germline-derived CDR1 and CDR2 are SGHTS and YDEGEE. The CDR3 contains 15 residues. Trimming left V 2 bases short and J 4 bases short, with 14 bases between.

This sequence joins TRBV7-9 and TRBJ2-3; D gene uncertain. CDR1 SEHNR and CDR2 FQNEAQ come from the germline V gene (reference sequence). The CDR3 runs 17 residues. The V gene lost 2 bases and the J gene lost 0 bases, with 15 bases spanning the gap. In DNA, the CDR3 is TGTGCCAGCAGCTTATGGGGTTCCGAGGTTAGCACAGATACGCAGTATTTT. Translating gives CASSLWGSEVSTDTQYF.

Here the CDR3 reads CSVGVGTDTQYF. CDR3 in DNA: TGCAGCGTTGGAGTTGGCACAGATACGCAGTATTTT. V gene TRBV29-1 combines with J gene TRBJ2-3, with D hard to call. V shed 4 bases and J shed 1 base, with 6 bases lying between them. The CDR3 has 12 amino acids. The V gene's germline CDR1 is SQVTM and CDR2 ANQGSEA.

The genes are TRBV9 and TRBJ2-7, with TRBD2 identical over 9 bases. CDR1 and CDR2 from the germline V gene are SGDLS and YYNGEE. This CDR3 region has 15 residues. J lost 2 bases, V lost 0 bases, and 3 bases had no gene match. This CDR3 reads CASSVEAGGAYEQYF. The CDR3 DNA is TGTGCCAGCAGCGTAGAGGCGGGGGGGGCCTACGAGCAGTACTTC. Using reference TRBV9 and TRBJ2-7 for the parts outside the CDR3, the full variable domain is DSGVTQTPKHLITATGQRVTLRCSPRSGDLSVYWYQQSLDQGLQFLIQYYNGEERAKGNILERFSAQQFPDLHSELNLSSLELGDSALYFCASSVEAGGAYEQYFGPGTRLTVT.

This clonotype has at least ten counts. V and J are TRBV4-1 and TRBJ2-7, with 9 bases fitting TRBD1. Trimming removed 4 bases from V and 3 bases from J; junction bases left unmatched: 10. The germline CDR1 and CDR2 sequences are MGHRA and YSYEKL. The CDR3 totals 16 residues. DNA for the CDR3: TGCGCCAGCAGCCCCCCGGGTGGGACAGGGAGCTACGAGCAGTACTTC. Its protein product is CASSPPGGTGSYEQYF.

The chain uses TRBV24-1 and TRBJ2-1, with D unresolved. V was pared by 1 base and J by 8 bases, with 8 bases between. The CDR3 is 13 amino acids. CDR1 is KGHDR and CDR2 is SFDVKD in the germline V gene. CDR3 loop: CATSDLGWDEQFF. For the CDR3, the DNA is TGTGCCACCAGTGATTTAGGCTGGGATGAGCAGTTCTTC.

This clonotype was counted a few times. This chain uses TRBV11-3 with TRBJ2-7, with D tentatively TRBD1 or TRBD2 (5 bases each). Germline loops: CDR1 SGHNT, CDR2 YENEEA. The CDR3 spans 13 residues. V was pared by 0 bases and J by 9 bases, with 12 bases between. CDR3 in amino acids: CASSLDRGDAQYF. The CDR3 DNA reads as TGTGCCAGCAGCTTAGATCGTGGGGACGCGCAGTACTTC.